This is a list of T cell receptor beta chains from one sample in a study of T cells in Graves' hyperthyroidism and ophthalmopathy. TCRdb independently ran MiXCR on the multiplex PCR reads; one entry per CDR3 protein. The sample contains a few hundred thousand distinct CDR3 sequences, approximately 23% of which appear only once. The sequenced sample consisted of blood. These receptors were obtained from a woman in her 70s with Graves' ophthalmopathy. Both conserved end residues are part of each CDR3. The D gene is left open where the match is weak. Clone sizes are given selectively: once, few, many, or a class where the clone is expanded.

d_call: TRBD1; v_call: TRBV7-9; j_call: TRBJ2-3; clone_size: few; cdr3_aa: CASSSDREADTQYF; cdr3_nt: TGTGCCAGCAGCTCGGACAGGGAGGCAGATACGCAGTATTTT
d_call: TRBD1; v_call: TRBV7-8; j_call: TRBJ1-1; clone_size: NA; cdr3_aa: CASSLGLGTGNTEAFF; cdr3_nt: TGTGCCAGCAGCTTAGGGCTGGGGACAGGGAACACTGAAGCTTTCTTT
d_call: NA; v_call: TRBV6-1; j_call: TRBJ2-7; clone_size: few; cdr3_aa: CASSGTLTYEQYF; cdr3_nt: TGTGCCAGCAGTGGGACACTGACCTACGAGCAGTACTTC
d_call: NA; v_call: TRBV7-2; j_call: TRBJ2-3; clone_size: few; cdr3_aa: CASSLEDTGTDTQYF; cdr3_nt: TGTGCCAGCAGCTTAGAGGATACCGGCACAGATACGCAGTATTTT
d_call: NA; v_call: TRBV2; j_call: TRBJ1-3; clone_size: few; cdr3_aa: CASSARQNSGNTIYF; cdr3_nt: TGTGCCAGCAGTGCCCGACAGAACTCTGGAAACACCATATATTTT
d_call: NA; v_call: TRBV4-1; j_call: TRBJ2-1; clone_size: NA; cdr3_aa: CASSQVQGSYNEQFF; cdr3_nt: TGCGCCAGCAGCCAAGTGCAGGGTTCCTACAATGAGCAGTTCTTC
d_call: NA; v_call: TRBV9; j_call: TRBJ2-1; clone_size: NA; cdr3_aa: CASSVDEGLVDEQFF; cdr3_nt: TGTGCCAGCAGCGTAGATGAGGGATTGGTAGATGAGCAGTTCTTC
d_call: TRBD1; v_call: TRBV7-9; j_call: TRBJ2-2; clone_size: few; cdr3_aa: CASSPRPGGILDTGELFF; cdr3_nt: TGTGCCAGCAGTCCTCGGCCAGGGGGCATTTTAGACACCGGGGAGCTGTTTTTT
d_call: TRBD2; v_call: TRBV30; j_call: TRBJ2-2; clone_size: NA; cdr3_aa: CAWSAPSGRRAGELFF; cdr3_nt: TGTGCCTGGAGTGCGCCTAGCGGGAGGAGGGCCGGGGAGCTGTTTTTT
d_call: TRBD1; v_call: TRBV12-3/TRBV12-4; j_call: TRBJ2-2; clone_size: many; cdr3_aa: CASSSSGLSGTGDTGELFF; cdr3_nt: TGTGCCAGCAGTTCCTCGGGTTTGTCGGGGACAGGGGACACCGGGGAGCTGTTTTTT
d_call: NA; v_call: TRBV28; j_call: TRBJ2-3; clone_size: few; cdr3_aa: CASSGRGSGTDTQYF; cdr3_nt: TGTGCCAGCAGTGGCAGGGGATCGGGCACAGATACGCAGTATTTT
d_call: NA; v_call: TRBV28; j_call: TRBJ2-7; clone_size: NA; cdr3_aa: CASSLATLYEQYF; cdr3_nt: TGTGCCAGCAGTCTAGCGACACTCTACGAGCAGTACTTC
d_call: NA; v_call: TRBV28; j_call: TRBJ1-4; clone_size: NA; cdr3_aa: CASSLGSGGEEKLFF; cdr3_nt: TGTGCCAGCAGTTTAGGGTCCGGGGGTGAGGAAAAACTGTTTTTT
d_call: TRBD1; v_call: TRBV28; j_call: TRBJ1-4; clone_size: NA; cdr3_aa: CASSSGQGNEKLSF; cdr3_nt: TGTGCCAGCAGTTCGGGACAGGGTAATGAAAAACTGTCTTTT
d_call: TRBD1; v_call: TRBV20-1; j_call: TRBJ1-1; clone_size: few; cdr3_aa: CSAKWTGGTEAFF; cdr3_nt: TGCAGTGCGAAATGGACAGGGGGGACTGAAGCTTTCTTT
d_call: NA; v_call: TRBV9; j_call: TRBJ1-1; clone_size: NA; cdr3_aa: CASSQHGAALNTEAFF; cdr3_nt: TGTGCCAGCAGCCAACACGGGGCAGCTTTGAACACTGAAGCTTTCTTT
d_call: NA; v_call: TRBV11-2; j_call: TRBJ2-7; clone_size: many; cdr3_aa: CASSLEGGGGNYEQYF; cdr3_nt: TGTGCCAGCAGCTTAGAGGGCGGGGGCGGAAACTACGAGCAGTACTTC
d_call: NA; v_call: TRBV4-3; j_call: TRBJ2-7; clone_size: few; cdr3_aa: CASSQDKRTVQGQYF; cdr3_nt: TGCGCCAGCAGCCAAGATAAAAGGACAGTCCAGGGGCAGTACTTC
d_call: NA; v_call: TRBV30; j_call: TRBJ1-4; clone_size: NA; cdr3_aa: CAWVSDEKLFF; cdr3_nt: TGTGCCTGGGTGTCTGATGAAAAACTGTTTTTT
d_call: NA; v_call: TRBV12-3/TRBV12-4; j_call: TRBJ2-5; clone_size: few; cdr3_aa: CASREAGARQYF; cdr3_nt: TGTGCCAGCAGGGAGGCAGGGGCCCGCCAGTACTTC
d_call: NA; v_call: TRBV7-2; j_call: TRBJ1-1; clone_size: many; cdr3_aa: CASSLGSEMNTEAFF; cdr3_nt: TGTGCCAGCAGCTTAGGCTCAGAAATGAACACTGAAGCTTTCTTT
d_call: NA; v_call: TRBV28; j_call: TRBJ2-4; clone_size: many; cdr3_aa: CASSSPGTLNIQYF; cdr3_nt: TGTGCCAGCAGTTCCCCCGGGACACTTAACATTCAGTACTTC
d_call: NA; v_call: TRBV20-1; j_call: TRBJ1-1; clone_size: few; cdr3_aa: CSASSRFRPEAFF; cdr3_nt: TGCAGTGCTAGCTCGAGGTTCCGTCCCGAAGCTTTCTTT
d_call: TRBD2; v_call: TRBV20-1; j_call: TRBJ2-5; clone_size: few; cdr3_aa: CSAKLAASGRRQTQYF; cdr3_nt: TGCAGTGCCAAACTTGCGGCTAGCGGGAGAAGACAGACCCAGTACTTC
d_call: NA; v_call: TRBV5-1; j_call: TRBJ1-5; clone_size: NA; cdr3_aa: CASSLGPTGNQPQHF; cdr3_nt: TGCGCCAGCAGCTTAGGGCCCACGGGCAATCAGCCCCAGCATTTT
d_call: TRBD2; v_call: TRBV12-3/TRBV12-4; j_call: TRBJ2-2; clone_size: many; cdr3_aa: CASRPTGLAGDWNTGELFF; cdr3_nt: TGTGCCAGCAGACCTACGGGACTAGCGGGAGATTGGAACACCGGGGAGCTGTTTTTT
d_call: TRBD1; v_call: TRBV6-2/TRBV6-3; j_call: TRBJ2-2; clone_size: many; cdr3_aa: CASRNRGTGELFF; cdr3_nt: TGTGCCAGCAGGAACAGGGGGACCGGGGAGCTGTTTTTT
d_call: NA; v_call: TRBV28; j_call: TRBJ2-7; clone_size: NA; cdr3_aa: CASSQGTPSVSYEQYF; cdr3_nt: TGTGCCAGCTCACAAGGGACTCCCTCGGTCTCCTACGAGCAGTACTTC
d_call: TRBD1; v_call: TRBV28; j_call: TRBJ2-5; clone_size: many; cdr3_aa: CASSSGQGPEGTQYF; cdr3_nt: TGTGCCAGCAGTTCGGGACAGGGCCCGGAGGGGACCCAGTACTTC
d_call: TRBD2; v_call: TRBV7-2; j_call: TRBJ2-1; clone_size: few; cdr3_aa: CASSLPLGLAGSGEQFF; cdr3_nt: TGTGCCAGCAGCTTACCTCTCGGACTAGCGGGAAGTGGTGAGCAGTTCTTC
d_call: NA; v_call: TRBV20-1; j_call: TRBJ1-4; clone_size: NA; cdr3_aa: CSAREAGEGEKLFF; cdr3_nt: TGCAGTGCTAGAGAGGCCGGGGAAGGTGAAAAACTGTTTTTT
d_call: TRBD1; v_call: TRBV7-9; j_call: TRBJ2-3; clone_size: few; cdr3_aa: CASSLPQGIVWDTQYF; cdr3_nt: TGTGCCAGCAGCTTACCACAGGGGATCGTTTGGGATACGCAGTATTTT
d_call: NA; v_call: TRBV15; j_call: TRBJ1-5; clone_size: NA; cdr3_aa: CATSRTSWGRWQPQHF; cdr3_nt: TGTGCCACCAGCAGGACCTCGTGGGGGAGGTGGCAGCCCCAGCATTTT
d_call: NA; v_call: TRBV20-1; j_call: TRBJ1-5; clone_size: NA; cdr3_aa: CSAQDGTLSNQPQHF; cdr3_nt: TGCAGTGCCCAGGACGGGACTCTTAGCAATCAGCCCCAGCATTTT
d_call: NA; v_call: TRBV7-2; j_call: TRBJ2-3; clone_size: NA; cdr3_aa: CASSPKPNSYTQYF; cdr3_nt: TGTGCCAGCAGCCCAAAACCGAACAGCTATACGCAGTATTTT
d_call: NA; v_call: TRBV20-1; j_call: TRBJ2-4; clone_size: few; cdr3_aa: CSARVNQGHNIQYF; cdr3_nt: TGCAGTGCTAGAGTCAATCAGGGCCATAACATTCAGTACTTC
d_call: NA; v_call: TRBV7-9; j_call: TRBJ2-3; clone_size: NA; cdr3_aa: CASSFSGSEDTQYF; cdr3_nt: TGTGCCAGCAGCTTTTCAGGGTCTGAGGATACGCAGTATTTT
d_call: NA; v_call: TRBV5-6; j_call: TRBJ1-1; clone_size: many; cdr3_aa: CASSLALTEAFF; cdr3_nt: TGTGCCAGCAGCTTGGCGTTGACTGAAGCTTTCTTT
d_call: NA; v_call: TRBV10-3; j_call: TRBJ2-4; clone_size: NA; cdr3_aa: CAISEPRRAAAKNIQYF; cdr3_nt: TGTGCCATCAGTGAGCCCCGCAGGGCGGCAGCCAAAAACATTCAGTACTTC
d_call: NA; v_call: TRBV9; j_call: TRBJ2-5; clone_size: few; cdr3_aa: CASSPTPAVLETQYF; cdr3_nt: TGTGCCAGCAGCCCAACACCCGCAGTTTTAGAGACCCAGTACTTC
d_call: NA; v_call: TRBV20-1; j_call: TRBJ2-7; clone_size: many; cdr3_aa: CSARQSRSYEQYF; cdr3_nt: TGCAGTGCTCGACAGTCCCGCTCCTACGAGCAGTACTTC
d_call: NA; v_call: TRBV12-5; j_call: TRBJ2-7; clone_size: once; cdr3_aa: CASGFQPSHEQYF; cdr3_nt: TGTGCTAGTGGTTTCCAACCTAGTCACGAGCAGTACTTC
d_call: NA; v_call: TRBV29-1; j_call: TRBJ2-6; clone_size: many; cdr3_aa: CSVEGGGANVLTF; cdr3_nt: TGCAGCGTTGAAGGCGGTGGGGCCAACGTCCTGACTTTC
d_call: TRBD1; v_call: TRBV6-1; j_call: TRBJ2-3; clone_size: NA; cdr3_aa: CASSDMATGGGTQYF; cdr3_nt: TGTGCCAGCAGTGATATGGCGACAGGGGGTGGTACGCAGTATTTT
d_call: NA; v_call: TRBV6-1; j_call: TRBJ1-5; clone_size: many; cdr3_aa: CASSESQGWGNQPQHF; cdr3_nt: TGTGCCAGCTCGGAAAGTCAGGGGTGGGGCAATCAGCCCCAGCATTTT